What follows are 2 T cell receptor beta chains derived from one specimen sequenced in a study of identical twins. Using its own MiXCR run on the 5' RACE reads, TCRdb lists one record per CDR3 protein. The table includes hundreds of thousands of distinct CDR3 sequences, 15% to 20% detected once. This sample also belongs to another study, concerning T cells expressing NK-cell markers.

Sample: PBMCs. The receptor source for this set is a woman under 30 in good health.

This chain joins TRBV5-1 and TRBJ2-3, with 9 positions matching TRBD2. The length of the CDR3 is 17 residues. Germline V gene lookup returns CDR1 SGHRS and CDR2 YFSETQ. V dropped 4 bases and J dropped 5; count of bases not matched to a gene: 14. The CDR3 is CASSLMPREGWGDTQYF. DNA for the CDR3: TGCGCCAGCAGCCTGATGCCGCGGGAGGGCTGGGGAGATACGCAGTATTTT.

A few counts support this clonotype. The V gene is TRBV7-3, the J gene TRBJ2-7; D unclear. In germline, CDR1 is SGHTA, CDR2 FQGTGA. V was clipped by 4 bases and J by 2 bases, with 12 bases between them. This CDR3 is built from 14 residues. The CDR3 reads CASSWTAGPYEQYF. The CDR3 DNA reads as TGTGCCAGCAGCTGGACGGCCGGACCCTACGAGCAGTACTTC.